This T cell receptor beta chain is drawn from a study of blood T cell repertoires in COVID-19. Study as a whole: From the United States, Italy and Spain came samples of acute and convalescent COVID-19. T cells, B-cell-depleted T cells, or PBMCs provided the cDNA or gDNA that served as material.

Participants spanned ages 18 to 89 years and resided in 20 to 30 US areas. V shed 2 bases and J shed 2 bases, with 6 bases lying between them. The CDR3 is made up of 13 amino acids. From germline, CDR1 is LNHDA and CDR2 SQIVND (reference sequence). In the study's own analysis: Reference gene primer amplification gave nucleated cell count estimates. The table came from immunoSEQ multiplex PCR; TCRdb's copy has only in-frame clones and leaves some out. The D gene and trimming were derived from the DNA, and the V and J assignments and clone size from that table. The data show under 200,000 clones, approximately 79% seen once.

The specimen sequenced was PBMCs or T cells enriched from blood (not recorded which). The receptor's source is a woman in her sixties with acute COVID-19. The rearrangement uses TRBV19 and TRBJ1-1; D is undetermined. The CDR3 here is CASSITANTEAFF. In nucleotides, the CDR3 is TGTGCCAGTAGTATAACAGCTAACACTGAAGCTTTCTTT.